Following are 28 T cell receptor beta chains from one sample sequenced in a study of regulatory T cells in long-lasting Graves disease. The TCR beta library used iRepertoire HTBI primers with Arm-PCR amplification of CDR3. TCRdb analysed the multiplex PCR reads with MiXCR anew, one entry per CDR3 protein. Counted here are about 360,000 distinct CDR3 sequences, roughly 15% occurring once; the ten biggest clones make up around 20%. The time point here: newly diagnosed GD, antithyroid drugs for less than 3 months. From RNA extracted from PBMCs, the TCR library was made. These sequences were also reported in another study, on T cells in Graves' hyperthyroidism and ophthalmopathy.

Here the sequenced sample was peripheral blood mononuclear cells (PBMCs), taken at new diagnosis, from a patient treated with antithyroid drugs. Every receptor here comes from a woman between 18 and 29 years old with Graves disease.

This clonotype occurred a few times. CDR3 residues: CASSESSVRNQPQHF. DNA of the CDR3: TGTGCCAGCAGTGAATCGTCCGTTCGCAATCAGCCCCAGCATTTT. The chain is built from TRBV2 and TRBJ1-5; D is uncertain. The germline CDR1 and CDR2 sequences are SNHLY and FYNNEI. Trimming pared 2 bases from V and 2 bases from J, leaving 10 bases between. There are 15 residues in the CDR3. The full variable domain, completed using reference TRBV2 and TRBJ1-5, is EPEVTQTPSHQVTQMGQEVILRCVPISNHLYFYWYRQILGQKVEFLVSFYNNEISEKSEIFDDQFSVERPDGSNFTLKIRSTKLEDSAMYFCASSESSVRNQPQHFGDGTRLSIL.

This clonotype was seen repeatedly, ten times or more. The chain joins TRBV7-2 to TRBJ2-1; D possibly corresponds to TRBD2 (6 bases). Per germline, CDR1 SGHTA and CDR2 FQGNSA. The CDR3 has 15 residues. The V gene lost 5 bases and the J gene lost 4 bases, with 15 bases spanning the gap. CDR3 bases: TGTGCCAGCAGCCCCGATGCGGGAAGATACAATGAGCAGTTCTTC. Translated: CASSPDAGRYNEQFF.

In regard to this clonotype: It may be a read error: a sequence one base away is much more abundant. CDR3 DNA sequence: TGCGGTGCTAGAAGGGACAGGGGCACAGATACGCAGTATTTT. Its protein is CGARRDRGTDTQYF. This chain uses TRBV20-1 with TRBJ2-3; 9 positions agree with TRBD1. Germline lookup yields CDR1 DFQATT and CDR2 SNEGSKA (reference sequence). The CDR3 consists of 14 residues.

The sample holds a few counts of this clonotype. V is TRBV7-2 and J is TRBJ1-1, with D unresolved. Looked up from germline, CDR1 is SGHTA and CDR2 is FQGNSA. This CDR3 has 14 residues. Trimming stripped 5 bases from V and 0 bases from J, with 10 bases between. DNA for the CDR3: TGTGCCAGCAGCCTACAGTACATGAACACTGAAGCTTTCTTT. Translating it yields CASSLQYMNTEAFF.

This clonotype was observed at least ten times. V is TRBV7-9 and J is TRBJ2-5; D uncertain. Germline V gives CDR1 SEHNR, CDR2 FQNEAQ (reference sequence). The CDR3 covers 14 residues. The V end lost 0 bases, the J end lost 7 bases, and 12 bases lay between the germline ends. In DNA form, the CDR3 reads TGTGCCAGCAGCTTAGCGGAGACCCCTGGGACCCAGTACTTC. It is translated as CASSLAETPGTQYF.

This clonotype has a count of ten or more. The genes are TRBV6-1 and TRBJ1-1, with 9 bases fitting TRBD1. The germline CDR1 and CDR2 sequences are MNHNS and SASEGT. Trimming took 4 bases from V and 1 from J; bases not matched to a gene: 7. This CDR3 contains 16 residues. This CDR3 is CASSVDWTGENTEAFF. CDR3 nucleotides: TGTGCCAGCAGTGTCGACTGGACAGGGGAGAACACTGAAGCTTTCTTT.

This clonotype was found many times. The rearrangement uses TRBV7-6 and TRBJ2-7; 7 positions match TRBD2. Germline loops: CDR1 SGHVS, CDR2 FNYEAQ. This CDR3 has 12 amino acids. J lost 9 bases, V lost 5 bases, and 7 bases had no gene match. As DNA, the CDR3 is TGTGCCAGCAGCGATGCGGGCGGGGGGCAGTACTTC. It translates to CASSDAGGGQYF. Variable domain in full (rest from reference TRBV7-6 and TRBJ2-7): GAGVSQSPRYKVTKRGQDVALRCDPISGHVSLYWYRQALGQGPEFLTYFNYEAQQDKSGLPNDRFSAERPEGSISTLTIQRTEQRDSAMYRCASSDAGGGQYFGPGTRLTVT.

This clonotype was seen many times. This chain uses TRBV30 with TRBJ2-3, with 10 bases lining up with TRBD2. Unmatched junction bases numbered 4, after V lost 4 bases and J lost 6 bases. Germline V gene data show CDR1 as GTSNPN and CDR2 as SVGIG (reference sequence). The CDR3 runs to 13 residues. The chain's CDR3 is CAWKAGGRDTQYF. CDR3 coding DNA: TGTGCCTGGAAAGCGGGGGGGCGCGATACGCAGTATTTT.

CDR3 sequence: CSATVSSYEQYF. CDR3 nucleotides: TGCAGTGCGACGGTGAGCTCCTACGAGCAGTACTTC. The chain carries TRBV20-1 and TRBJ2-7, with D hard to call. The V gene's germline CDR1 is DFQATT and CDR2 SNEGSKA (reference sequence). Trimming shortened V by 6 bases and J by 0 bases, and 9 bases separated the two germline ends. CDR3 size: 12 residues.

This clonotype was seen many times. V is TRBV20-1 and J is TRBJ2-1; D ambiguous. The V gene lost 3 bases and the J gene lost 5 bases, with 11 bases spanning the gap. Per germline, CDR1 DFQATT and CDR2 SNEGSKA (reference sequence). The CDR3 contains 13 residues. The CDR3 DNA reads as TGCAGTGCTAGCCCCTATGACGACAATGAGCAGTTCTTC. It is translated as CSASPYDDNEQFF.

This clonotype was detected a few times. The CDR3 loop is CASSLTRGSNTEAFF. CDR3 coding DNA: TGTGCCAGCAGCTTAACAAGGGGGAGCAACACTGAAGCTTTCTTT. The chain recombines TRBV7-3 with TRBJ1-1, with D perhaps TRBD1 (6 bases). The CDR3 contains 15 residues. The germline V gene encodes CDR1 SGHTA and CDR2 FQGTGA. Trimming pared 0 bases from V and 2 bases from J, leaving 10 bases between.

This clonotype was counted ten times or more. The chain employs TRBV11-3 and TRBJ1-1, with 8 bases that match TRBD1. Germline-derived CDR1 and CDR2 are SGHNT and YENEEA. The CDR3 covers 13 residues. Germline trimming cut 1 base from V and 6 bases from J; bases unmatched to any gene: 1. CDR3 coding DNA: TGTGCCAGCAGCTTAGCAGGGGGCGCTGAAGCTTTCTTT. Translation gives CASSLAGGAEAFF.

The table lists this clonotype with many counts. The J gene is TRBJ1-5, the V gene TRBV20-1; perhaps TRBD1 as D (6 bases). The CDR3 is 14 amino acids. Germline loops: CDR1 DFQATT, CDR2 SNEGSKA (reference sequence). Trimming cost V 5 bases and J 0 bases, with 11 bases left between them. The CDR3 sequence is CSAYQGNSNQPQHF. The CDR3 DNA follows: TGCAGTGCTTACCAGGGGAATAGCAATCAGCCCCAGCATTTT.

On this clonotype itself: Just one base apart from a much larger clone, this may be a read error. The chain recombines TRBV24-1 with TRBJ2-2; D might be TRBD1 or TRBD2, each matching 7 bases. The CDR3 runs to 16 residues. CDR1 is KGHDR and CDR2 is SFDVKD in the germline V gene. The CDR3 region has the DNA TGTGCCACCAGTGATTTTAACAGGGGAGGGACCGGGGAGCCGTTTTTT. Encoded protein: CATSDFNRGGTGEPFF.

The table lists this clonotype with many counts. J is TRBJ2-1 and V is TRBV20-1; D remains ambiguous. V gave up 6 bases and J gave up 7 bases, with 19 bases separating them. This CDR3 has 14 amino acids. Germline V gives CDR1 DFQATT, CDR2 SNEGSKA (reference sequence). The CDR3 reads CSAKTTLLGNEQFF. In nucleotides, the CDR3 is TGCAGTGCCAAGACGACTCTCTTGGGGAATGAGCAGTTCTTC.

The chain is built from TRBV5-6 and TRBJ1-2; TRBD1 might be the D (6 bases). V shed 2 bases and J shed 4 bases, with 18 bases lying between them. Germline V gene lookup returns CDR1 SGHDT and CDR2 YYEEEE. The CDR3 has 16 amino acids. Here the CDR3 DNA reads TGTGCCAGCAGCTTACGGACAGTGCGTTCTACCTATGGCTACACCTTC. This encodes CASSLRTVRSTYGYTF.

In DNA form, the CDR3 reads TGTGCCAGCAGTTTATTACAGGGAAGTTCACCCCTCCACTTT. Its translation: CASSLLQGSSPLHF. The V call is TRBV28, the J call TRBJ1-6, with a tentative D call TRBD1 (6 bases). The V end lost 1 base, the J end lost 9 bases, and 10 bases lay between the germline ends. The CDR3 is made up of 14 amino acids. Per germline, CDR1 MDHEN and CDR2 SYDVKM. The whole variable domain, filled in from reference TRBV28 and TRBJ1-6, reads DVKVTQSSRYLVKRTGEKVFLECVQDMDHENMFWYRQDPGLGLRLIYFSYDVKMKEKGDIPEGYSVSREKKERFSLILESASTNQTSMYLCASSLLQGSSPLHFGNGTRLTVT.

This clonotype was counted ten times or more. This chain links TRBV24-1 with TRBJ2-3; 11 bases align to TRBD2. The J segment lost 2 bases and the V segment lost 5 bases, leaving 11 bases of the junction unmatched. The CDR3 sequence is 18 residues long. Germline CDR1 KGHDR, CDR2 SFDVKD. This CDR3 reads CATSGQPGLADYTDTQYF. The CDR3 DNA sequence: TGTGCCACCAGTGGCCAACCGGGACTAGCGGACTACACAGATACGCAGTATTTT.

This clonotype was observed at least ten times. V and J are TRBV7-8 and TRBJ2-2; D is unclear. V was shortened by 5 bases and J by 4 bases, with 8 bases between the two germline ends. The CDR3 sequence is 13 residues long. Per germline, CDR1 SGHVS and CDR2 FQNEAQ. The CDR3, as DNA: TGTGCCAGCAGCCCGCCGCCCACCGGGGAGCTGTTTTTT. Protein product: CASSPPPTGELFF.

The chain is built from TRBV7-3 and TRBJ1-2, with TRBD1 as a possible D gene (6 bases). CDR1 and CDR2 from the germline V gene are SGHTA and FQGTGA. This CDR3 region has 13 residues. V shed 5 bases and J shed 8 bases, with 15 bases lying between them. The CDR3 coding sequence is TGTGCCAGCAGCCACCAGGGGTTAGTGGGCTACACCTTC. It yields the protein CASSHQGLVGYTF.

This clonotype turned up a few times. This sequence joins TRBV29-1 and TRBJ2-4, with 7 positions matching TRBD1. CDR3 length: 13 amino acids. Germline-derived CDR1 and CDR2 are SQVTM and ANQGSEA. Trimming at V came to 4 bases and at J to 6 bases, leaving 6 bases not matched to a gene. The CDR3, as DNA: TGCAGCGTTGCTTCGGGACAGACAAACATTCAGTACTTC. It codes for CSVASGQTNIQYF. Filled out from reference TRBV29-1 and TRBJ2-4, the complete variable domain reads SAVISQKPSRDICQRGTSLTIQCQVDSQVTMMFWYRQQPGQSLTLIATANQGSEATYESGFVIDKFPISRPNLTFSTLTVSNMSPEDSSIYLCSVASGQTNIQYFGAGTRLSVL.

V usage is TRBV19 and J usage is TRBJ2-7; the match to TRBD2 covers 7 bases. The CDR3 is 18 amino acids. Germline trimming cut 6 bases from V and 5 bases from J; bases unmatched to any gene: 22. CDR1 and CDR2 from the germline V gene are LNHDA and SQIVND (reference sequence). The CDR3 is CASSLGLARELENHEQYF. The CDR3 DNA follows: TGTGCCAGTAGCCTAGGGCTAGCGCGGGAGCTGGAGAACCACGAGCAGTACTTC.

In this sample, this clonotype turned up a few times. CDR3 region: CASSESKNTEAFF. The CDR3 DNA reads as TGTGCCAGCAGTGAATCCAAGAACACTGAAGCTTTCTTT. The chain is built from TRBV25-1 and TRBJ1-1; D not certain. Germline V gene sequence: CDR1 MGHDK, CDR2 SYGVNS. The CDR3 is 13 amino acids. V gave up 1 base and J gave up 1 base, with 4 bases separating them.

This clonotype showed up many times. CDR3 residues: CAISDGQGSLETQYF. The CDR3 DNA reads as TGTGCCATCAGTGACGGACAGGGCTCCCTAGAGACCCAGTACTTC. V usage is TRBV10-3 and J usage is TRBJ2-5; TRBD1 agrees at 8 bases. Trimming cost V 3 bases and J 4 bases; bases outside gene matches: 7. Germline CDR1 reads ENHRY; CDR2 reads SYGVKD. The CDR3 consists of 15 residues.

This clonotype was picked up many times. The CDR3 coding sequence is TGCGCCAGCAGCATAGGGGTCAATCAGCCCCAGCATTTT. It translates to CASSIGVNQPQHF. The chain is built from TRBV10-1 and TRBJ1-5; tentatively, D is TRBD1 (5 bases). This CDR3 contains 13 residues. V shed 6 bases and J shed 3 bases, with 9 bases lying between them. Germline V lookup: CDR1 WNHNN, CDR2 SYGVQD (reference sequence).

J is TRBJ2-1 and V is TRBV2, with TRBD2 identical over 12 bases. The germline V gene has CDR1 SNHLY and CDR2 FYNNEI. This CDR3 is 15 amino acids long. The trim removed 6 bases at V and 6 bases at J, leaving 6 bases unmatched. CDR3 region: CASRASGGASNEQFF. The CDR3, as DNA: TGTGCCAGCAGGGCTAGCGGGGGGGCCTCCAATGAGCAGTTCTTC.

This clonotype showed up just a few times. The rearrangement links TRBV19 to TRBJ1-2; D remains ambiguous. Germline lookup yields CDR1 LNHDA and CDR2 SQIVND (reference sequence). CDR3 length: 12 residues. The V end lost 4 bases, the J end lost 6 bases, and 9 bases lay between the germline ends. CDR3 DNA sequence: TGTGCCAGTAGTAGGGGAAAAAATGGCTACACCTTC. This sequence encodes CASSRGKNGYTF. Supplemented by reference TRBV19 and TRBJ1-2, the full variable domain reads DGGITQSPKYLFRKEGQNVTLSCEQNLNHDAMYWYRQDPGQGLRLIYYSQIVNDFQKGDIAEGYSVSREKKESFPLTVTSAQKNPTAFYLCASSRGKNGYTFGSGTRLTVV.

This clonotype was counted many times. The CDR3 here is CASSLSGVSTDTQYF. In nucleotides, the CDR3 is TGTGCCAGCAGTTTAAGCGGGGTTAGCACAGATACGCAGTATTTT. V usage is TRBV12-3 or TRBV12-4 and J usage is TRBJ2-3, with 7 bases matching TRBD2. Trimming at V came to 2 bases and at J to 0 bases, leaving 2 bases not matched to a gene. This CDR3 is built from 15 residues.